The sequence of this T cell receptor (beta chain) was determined in a study of blood T cell repertoires in COVID-19. About the research overall: The samples span acute and convalescent COVID-19 from the United States, Italy and Spain.

The CDR3 has 15 amino acids. Germline lookup yields CDR1 SGHRS and CDR2 YFSETQ. Deletions cut 0 bases from V and 3 bases from J, with 12 bases between. Per the original methods: Amplification from reference gene primers served as the basis for estimated nucleated cell counts. Repertoires were generated with immunoSEQ multiplex PCR, while TCRdb's copy carries only in-frame clones and drops some. The V and J calls and clone size were taken over from that table, and D and trimming were inferred from the DNA. In the table there are about 99,000 clones, 84% of which are singletons. This sequence originates from a human donor in a cohort sampled during active or convalescent COVID-19. Sequencing used peripheral blood. The chain combines TRBV5-1 with TRBJ1-1, with D hard to call. The CDR3 nucleotides are TGCGCCAGCAGCTTGGATGTGGGAGGATACACTGAAGCTTTCTTT. Residues: CASSLDVGGYTEAFF.